This TCR beta chain is drawn from a study of T cell responses to AZD1222 COVID-19 vaccine. Assay used: immunoSEQ multiplex PCR; TCRdb lists only in-frame clones, some missing. Here the sample spans 150,000 to 200,000 clones, 88% being singletons. The V and J ends lost 6 bases and 5 bases, in that order; junction bases with no gene match: 4. This CDR3 is 15 amino acids long. Germline lookup yields CDR1 ENHRY and CDR2 SYGVKD. Sequencing was performed on peripheral blood, taken 28 days after the second AZD1222 dose. This TCR was recovered from an adult who received the AZD1222 COVID-19 vaccine. This chain joins TRBV10-3 and TRBJ2-2; 12 nucleotides match TRBD1. The CDR3 loop reads CAISPGQGATGELFF. DNA for the CDR3: TGTGCCATCAGCCCGGGACAGGGGGCGACCGGGGAGCTGTTTTTT.